The present T cell receptor (beta chain) was sequenced within a study of CD8 T cells in Susac syndrome. This CDR3 is built from 11 residues. Germline V gene data show CDR1 as SGHDT and CDR2 as YYEEEE. V lost 2 bases, J lost 6 bases, and 6 bases lay in between. The authors reverse transcribed about 0.5 to 1 ug RNA with random hexamers. TCR beta CDR3 was amplified by immunoSEQ multiplex PCR. This amplification extended across 54 Vbeta and 13 Jbeta segments. TCRdb re-called the immunoSEQ multiplex PCR reads through MiXCR, storing one row per CDR3 protein. Of under 150,000 distinct CDR3 sequences listed, 91% are singletons.

This chain connects TRBV5-6 to TRBJ2-7; D uncertain. Specimen: CD8+ T cells from PBMCs. The TCR comes from a human donor with multiple sclerosis. This chain's CDR3 is CASSFLVEQYF. The DNA of the CDR3 is TGTGCCAGCAGCTTCTTGGTCGAGCAGTACTTC.